This T cell receptor beta chain was sequenced during a study of CD8+ T cells in alopecia areata. RNA extraction was followed by reverse transcription into cDNA, which acted as the sequencing template. Measured with immunoSEQ multiplex PCR; TCRdb has only the in-frame clones, and not every one. The repertoire holds 270,000 or so clones, with about 62% as singletons. The treatment here: oral pan-JAK inhibitor, 5-10 mg twice daily. Collection of lesional scalp punch biopsies and peripheral blood was performed in alopecia areata patients. The CDR3 loop spans 13 amino acids. The V end was cut by 7 bases, the J end by 0 bases, with 9 bases between. The germline gives CDR1 GTSNPN, CDR2 SVGIG (reference sequence).

This sequence was found in a human donor with alopecia areata. The chain links TRBV30 to TRBJ1-4; D uncertain. Sample: CD4+ T cells sorted from blood, taken at week 24, from a patient treated with tofacitinib. CDR3 amino acids: CALKGATNEKLFF. The CDR3 bases are TGTGCCTTAAAGGGTGCAACTAATGAAAAACTGTTTTTT.